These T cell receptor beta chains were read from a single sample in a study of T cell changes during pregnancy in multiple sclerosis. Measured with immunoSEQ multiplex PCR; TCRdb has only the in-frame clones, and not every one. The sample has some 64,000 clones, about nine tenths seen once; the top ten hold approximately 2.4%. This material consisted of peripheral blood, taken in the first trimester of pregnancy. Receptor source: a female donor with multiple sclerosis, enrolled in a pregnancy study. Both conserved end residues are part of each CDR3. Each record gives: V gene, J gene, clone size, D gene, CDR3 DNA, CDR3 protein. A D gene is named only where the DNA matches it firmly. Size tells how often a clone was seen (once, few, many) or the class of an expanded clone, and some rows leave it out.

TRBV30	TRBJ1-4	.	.	TGTGCCTGGAGCAGGGCGAGTGAAAAACTGTTTTTT	CAWSRASEKLFF
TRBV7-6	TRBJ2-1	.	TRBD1	TGTGCCAGCAGCAGAGGACAGGGGAGCCACAATGAGCAGTTCTTC	CASSRGQGSHNEQFF
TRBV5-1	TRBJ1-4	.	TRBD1	TGCGCCAGCAGCGTGGACAGGGGAGATGAAAAACTGTTTTTT	CASSVDRGDEKLFF
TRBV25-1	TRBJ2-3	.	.	TGTGCCAGCAGTGAATATAATAGAGATACGCAGTATTTT	CASSEYNRDTQYF
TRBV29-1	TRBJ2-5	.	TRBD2	TGCAGCGTAAAAATTAGCGGGAGGAATCAAGAGACCCAGTACTTC	CSVKISGRNQETQYF
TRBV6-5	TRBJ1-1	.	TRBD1	TGTGCCAGCAGTCTACGGACAGGGCCGACTGAAGCTTTCTTT	CASSLRTGPTEAFF
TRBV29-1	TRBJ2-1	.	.	TGCAGCGTCCCCAGGGACTCCTACAATGAGCAGTTCTTC	CSVPRDSYNEQFF
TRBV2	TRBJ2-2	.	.	TGTGCCAGCAAGGGGCAGGAGAACACCGGGGAGCTGTTTTTT	CASKGQENTGELFF
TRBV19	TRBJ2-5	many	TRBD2	TGTGCCAGTAGTCCCGGTAGCGGGTACCAAGAGACCCAGTACTTC	CASSPGSGYQETQYF
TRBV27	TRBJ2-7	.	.	TGTGCCAGTCGCCAGGACGGCAGGGTTGGCTACGAGCAGTACTTC	CASRQDGRVGYEQYF
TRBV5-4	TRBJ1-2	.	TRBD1	TGTGCCAGCAGCTTGACCCGGACAGGGGAGGACTACACCTTC	CASSLTRTGEDYTF
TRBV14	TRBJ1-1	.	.	TGTGCCAGCAGCCAAAGACAGTGGGGCCAAACTTTCTTT	CASSQRQWGQTFF
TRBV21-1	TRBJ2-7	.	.	TGTGCCAGCAGCAAAGGAGGGGGACACCTCTACGAGCAGTACTTC	CASSKGGGHLYEQYF
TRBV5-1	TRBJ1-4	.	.	TGCGCCAGCAGCTTCCTCTCAGGAAATGAAAAACTGTTTTTT	CASSFLSGNEKLFF
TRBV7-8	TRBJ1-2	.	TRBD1	TGTGCCAGCAGCTTGAGGACAGGGCCAAATGGCTACACCTTC	CASSLRTGPNGYTF
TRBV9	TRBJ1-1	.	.	TGTGCCAGCAGCGTAATCAGGGGAGGGAGCACTGAAGCTTTCTTT	CASSVIRGGSTEAFF
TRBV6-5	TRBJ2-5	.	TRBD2	TGTGCCAGCAGTTACAGGGGAGGACTAGACCAAGAGACCCAGTACTTC	CASSYRGGLDQETQYF
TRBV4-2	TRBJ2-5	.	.	TGTGCCAGCAGCCAATACAGCCTCCAAGAGACCCAGTACTTC	CASSQYSLQETQYF
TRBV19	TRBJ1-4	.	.	TGTGCCAGTAGTTATCCGACAACACTTCATGAAAAACTGTTTTTT	CASSYPTTLHEKLFF
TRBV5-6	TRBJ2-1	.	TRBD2	TGTGCCAGCAGCCCCGGACTAGCGGGGAGCTCCTACAATGAGCAGTTCTTC	CASSPGLAGSSYNEQFF
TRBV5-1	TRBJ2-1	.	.	TGCGCCAGCAGCCCAACTATCAACAATGAGCAGTTCTTC	CASSPTINNEQFF
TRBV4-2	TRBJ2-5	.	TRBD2	TGTGCCAGCAGCCAAGATTGGTGGGGGGGAAAAGAGACCCAGTACTTC	CASSQDWWGGKETQYF
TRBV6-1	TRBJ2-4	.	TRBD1	TGTGCCAGCAGTACAGACAGGGTGCACATTCAGTACTTC	CASSTDRVHIQYF
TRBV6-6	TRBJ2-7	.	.	TGTGCCAGCAGTTACTCGAAGGGGGGGCAGGGAGGTTACTTC	CASSYSKGGQGGYF
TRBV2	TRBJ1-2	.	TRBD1	TGTGCCTCCCCACCCGGGACAGGGGGTGGTGGCTACACCTTC	CASPPGTGGGGYTF
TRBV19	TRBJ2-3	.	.	TGTGCCAGTAGTTCCGGAAGGAGAGGGAGAACAGATACGCAGTATTTT	CASSSGRRGRTDTQYF
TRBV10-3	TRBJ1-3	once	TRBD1	TGTGCCTGCCGACAGGGGGCGCCGGGAAACACCATATATTTT	CACRQGAPGNTIYF
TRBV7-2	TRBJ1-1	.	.	TGTGCCAGCAGCTTACAGGGACTACACACTGAAGCTTTCTTT	CASSLQGLHTEAFF
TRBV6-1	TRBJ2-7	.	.	TGTGCCAGCAGTGAACATTTGGCAGGACGAAGCCGCGGGACGGAGCAGTACTTC	CASSEHLAGRSRGTEQYF
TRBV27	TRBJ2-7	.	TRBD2	TGTGCCAGCAGTTTCATAGCGGGGCCCTACGAGCAGTACTTC	CASSFIAGPYEQYF
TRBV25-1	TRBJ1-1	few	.	TGTGCCAGCAGGGGCGTTGAAAGGAACACTGAAGCTTTCTTT	CASRGVERNTEAFF
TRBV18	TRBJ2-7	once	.	TGTGCCAGCTCACCCCAGGGCTTAATCTACGAGCAGTACTTC	CASSPQGLIYEQYF
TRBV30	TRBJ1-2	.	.	TGTGCCTGGAGTATGGACAGCGCGTATGGCTACACCTTC	CAWSMDSAYGYTF
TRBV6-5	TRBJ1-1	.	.	TGTGCCAGCAGTTACTCCGGGAGCGACGAAGCTTTCTTT	CASSYSGSDEAFF
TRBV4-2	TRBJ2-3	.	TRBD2	TGTGCCAGCAGCCAAGGACTAGCGGGGAAAAGCACAGATACGCAGTATTTT	CASSQGLAGKSTDTQYF
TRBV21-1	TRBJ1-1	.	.	.	CASSKVGVGNTEAFF
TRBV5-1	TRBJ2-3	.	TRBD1	TGCGCCAGCAGCAGGACAGGGGTACGGACAGATACGCAGTATTTT	CASSRTGVRTDTQYF
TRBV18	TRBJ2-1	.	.	TGTGCCAGCTCAGACCCCCGTCGCCGCGGGGAGCAGTTCTTC	CASSDPRRRGEQFF
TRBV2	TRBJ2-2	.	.	TGTGCCAGCAGTGGATATACTAGCAATTCCGGGGAGCTGTTTTTT	CASSGYTSNSGELFF
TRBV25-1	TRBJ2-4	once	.	TGTGCCAGCAGTGATCGTGGTGGCCCTGGAAACATTCAGTACTTC	CASSDRGGPGNIQYF
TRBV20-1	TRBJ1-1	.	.	TGCGCCCCGGCAGGGGCTTGGGAAGCTTTCTTT	CAPAGAWEAFF
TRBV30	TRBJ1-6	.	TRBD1	TGTGCCTGGAGTCTAGGGGGCGATGATTCACCCCTCCACTTT	CAWSLGGDDSPLHF
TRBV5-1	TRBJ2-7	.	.	TGCGCCAGCAGCTTGGACTTAAACTCCTACGAGCAGTACTTC	CASSLDLNSYEQYF
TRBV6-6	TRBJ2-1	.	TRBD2	TGTGCCAGCAGTTTGAGACTAGCGGGAGGCAATGAGCAGTTCTTC	CASSLRLAGGNEQFF
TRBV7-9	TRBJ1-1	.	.	TGTGCCAGCAGCTCCCGACGACCGACGGGGAACACTGAAGCTTTCTTT	CASSSRRPTGNTEAFF
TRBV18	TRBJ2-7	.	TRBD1	TGTGCCAGCTCATCTTACTTGACAGGGATGGGGTCCTCCTACGAGCAGTACTTC	CASSSYLTGMGSSYEQYF
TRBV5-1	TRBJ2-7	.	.	TGCGCCAGCAGAAACGATGGGGGGGCTCTCGAGCAGTACTTC	CASRNDGGALEQYF
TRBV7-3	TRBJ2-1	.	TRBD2	TGTGCCAGCAGCTTAACCGTTTTAGCGGGAGCCCGCTACAATGAGCAGTTCTTC	CASSLTVLAGARYNEQFF